These 18 T cell receptor beta chains originate from one sample sequenced in a study of CD8+ T cells in alopecia areata. Treatment indicated: oral pan-JAK inhibitor, 5-10 mg twice daily. cDNA serving as the sequencing template came from extracted, reverse transcribed RNA. TCRdb's table, derived via immunoSEQ multiplex PCR, lists solely in-frame clones and lacks some. Here the sample spans some 130,000 clones, more than 40% being singletons. The material was CD4+ T cells sorted from blood, obtained at week 4, from a patient treated with tofacitinib. Receptor source: a human donor with alopecia areata.

This rearrangement joins TRBV6-5 to TRBJ1-4, with no clear D. The CDR3 contains 13 residues. CDR1 and CDR2 (germline): MNHEY, SVGAGI. V lost 7 bases and J 8 bases, leaving 14 bases between the germline ends. CDR3 in amino acids: CASNGKPGEKLFF. The CDR3 DNA sequence: TGTGCCAGCAATGGGAAGCCGGGAGAAAAACTGTTTTTT.

This clone was counted a few times. The genes are TRBV29-1 and TRBJ1-1; D is perhaps TRBD1 (6 bases). This CDR3 region has 13 residues. V shed 6 bases and J shed 11 bases, with 22 bases lying between them. The germline gives CDR1 SQVTM, CDR2 ANQGSEA. CDR3 sequence reads: CSVTETGGVRAFF. CDR3 nucleotide sequence: TGCAGCGTAACAGAGACAGGTGGTGTTAGGGCTTTCTTT.

The chain has TRBV7-8 and TRBJ1-1; no definite D call. Per germline, CDR1 SGHVS and CDR2 FQNEAQ. V was trimmed by 3 bases and J by 5 bases, leaving 7 bases between them. CDR3 size: 12 residues. The CDR3 here is CASSFGDTEAFF. The CDR3 DNA is TGTGCCAGCAGCTTCGGGGATACTGAAGCTTTCTTT.

This clone was detected only a few times. Written as DNA, the CDR3 is TGCGCCAGCAGCTTGGGCGGTAACAATCAGCCCCAGCATTTT. It is translated as CASSLGGNNQPQHF. The chain has TRBV5-1 and TRBJ1-5; D gene ambiguous. The CDR3 runs 14 residues. Trimming pared 0 bases from V and 3 bases from J, leaving 7 bases between. Germline CDR1 and CDR2: SGHRS and YFSETQ.

The V gene is TRBV5-1, the J gene TRBJ1-2; a possible D gene is TRBD1 (5 bases). V dropped 1 base and J dropped 2 bases, with 12 bases sitting between them. CDR3 length equals 15 residues. From germline, CDR1 is SGHRS and CDR2 YFSETQ. CDR3 bases: TGCGCCAGCAGCTTGTTGTCAGGGTCGAACTATGGCTACACCTTC. This sequence encodes CASSLLSGSNYGYTF.

This clone was detected only once. The V and J genes are TRBV5-1 and TRBJ1-4; no reliable D call. Germline V CDR1 and CDR2: SGHRS, YFSETQ. The CDR3 sequence is 14 residues long. V lost 3 bases to trimming and J lost 6 bases, with 12 bases between them. CDR3: CASSYSEVDEKLFF. The CDR3 nucleotides read TGCGCCAGCAGCTACTCGGAAGTTGATGAAAAACTGTTTTTT.

This chain connects TRBV29-1 to TRBJ2-5; D is uncertain. Germline CDR1 reads SQVTM; CDR2 reads ANQGSEA. The V and J ends lost 6 bases and 4 bases respectively, with 12 bases between them. There are 12 residues in the CDR3. The CDR3 bases are TGCAGCGTAGTAGTTGGGATAGAGACCCAGTACTTC. It codes for CSVVVGIETQYF.

This clone was counted a few times. This sequence joins TRBV6-5 and TRBJ2-7; D call uncertain. This CDR3 has 14 residues. Germline assignment: CDR1 MNHEY and CDR2 SVGAGI. V was shortened by 5 bases and J by 5 bases, with 16 bases between the two germline ends. The CDR3 here is CASSPRRTFDEQYF. The CDR3 DNA is TGTGCCAGCAGTCCCCGTCGGACGTTCGACGAGCAGTACTTC.

The chain recombines TRBV11-1 with TRBJ2-5, with D perhaps matching TRBD2 (5 bases). V was pared by 6 bases and J by 4 bases, with 6 bases between. Germline V gene data show CDR1 as SGHAT and CDR2 as FQDESV (reference sequence). The CDR3 is made up of 11 amino acids. The CDR3 sequence is CASSGGETQYF. In DNA form, the CDR3 reads TGTGCCAGCAGTGGAGGAGAGACCCAGTACTTC.

The CDR3 sequence: CASSLWTVANEKLFF. In DNA, the CDR3 is TGCGCCAGCAGTCTCTGGACGGTAGCTAATGAAAAACTGTTTTTT. The V and J genes are TRBV23-1 and TRBJ1-4; no clear D gene. TRBV23-1 falls under the ORF class, with uncertain function. With 4 bases removed from V and 3 bases from J, the gap between germline ends came to 12 bases. The CDR3 loop spans 15 amino acids.

The gene calls are TRBV19 and TRBJ1-1; D remains ambiguous. From germline, CDR1 is LNHDA and CDR2 SQIVND (reference sequence). The CDR3 covers 16 residues. V gave up 5 bases and J gave up 7 bases, with 23 bases separating them. DNA of the CDR3: TGTGCCAGTAGTTCAAGCACGGAAGCACCCCTGTATGAAGCTTTCTTT. Translated, it gives CASSSSTEAPLYEAFF.

This rearrangement joins TRBV25-1 to TRBJ2-5; the D is unclear. The germline gives CDR1 MGHDK, CDR2 SYGVNS. Trimming took 5 bases from V and 5 from J, leaving 3 bases between them. This CDR3 has 10 residues. This CDR3 reads CASSRETQYF. CDR3 DNA: TGTGCCAGCAGTAGGGAGACCCAGTACTTC.

This clone was seen more than once but under ten times. The chain joins TRBV7-2 to TRBJ1-5; D remains ambiguous. Germline CDR1 reads SGHTA; CDR2 reads FQGNSA. Trimming stripped 4 bases from V and 3 bases from J, with 19 bases between. The CDR3 length is 17 residues. The chain's CDR3 is CASSYTGGGWNNQPQHF. The CDR3 bases are TGTGCCAGCAGCTATACCGGAGGAGGGTGGAACAATCAGCCCCAGCATTTT.

CDR3 protein: CASSQVVSNEQFF. Written as DNA, the CDR3 is TGCGCCAGCAGCCAAGTAGTTTCTAATGAGCAGTTCTTC. The chain couples TRBV4-1 to TRBJ2-1, with D unclear. The CDR3 sequence is 13 residues long. Germline V CDR1 and CDR2: MGHRA, YSYEKL. Trimming left V 1 base short and J 7 bases short, with 8 bases between.

This chain uses TRBV5-1 with TRBJ2-5; possibly TRBD2 for D (5 bases). V dropped 0 bases and J dropped 3 bases, with 6 bases sitting between them. The germline CDR1 and CDR2 sequences are SGHRS and YFSETQ. The CDR3 extends over 13 amino acids. In DNA, the CDR3 is TGCGCCAGCAGCTTGGGAGCGGAAGAGACCCAGTACTTC. This gives the protein CASSLGAEETQYF.

The V and J genes are TRBV5-6 and TRBJ2-1, with unresolved D. This CDR3 is 11 amino acids long. Trimming removed 0 bases from V and 13 bases from J, with 8 bases in between. CDR1 is SGHDT, CDR2 YYEEEE, per germline. The CDR3 DNA reads TGTGCCAGCAGCTTGGAGGCTAGTCAGTTCTTC. As protein: CASSLEASQFF.

V usage is TRBV29-1 and J usage is TRBJ1-5; no reliable D call. CDR3 length: 13 residues. V was clipped by 4 bases and J by 1 base, with 8 bases between them. Germline CDR1 SQVTM, CDR2 ANQGSEA. Written as DNA, the CDR3 is TGCAGCGTTGTGCAGCAAAGCAATCAGCCCCAGCATTTT. This translates into CSVVQQSNQPQHF. Filled out from reference TRBV29-1 and TRBJ1-5, the complete variable domain reads SAVISQKPSRDICQRGTSLTIQCQVDSQVTMMFWYRQQPGQSLTLIATANQGSEATYESGFVIDKFPISRPNLTFSTLTVSNMSPEDSSIYLCSVVQQSNQPQHFGDGTRLSIL.

This clone was observed a single time. J is TRBJ1-3 and V is TRBV30; no clear D. Trimming stripped 8 bases from V and 2 bases from J, with 13 bases between. Germline V gives CDR1 GTSNPN, CDR2 SVGIG (reference sequence). CDR3 length: 13 amino acids. Here the CDR3 reads CARTRKTGNTIYF. CDR3 coding DNA: TGTGCCAGAACCAGGAAAACTGGAAACACCATATATTTT.